Below are 25 T cell receptor beta chains sequenced from a single sample in a study of shared clonotypes between healthy human individuals. The protocol was immunoSEQ multiplex PCR, while the TCRdb copy is restricted to in-frame clones and leaves out a portion. This sample yields about half a million clones, of which over 70% are seen a single time; about 13% belongs to the top ten. Sample: PBMCs. Receptor source: a woman aged 40 to 50 in good health. Some clones in this sample may be carry-over from other donors' samples.

The chain employs TRBV6-6 and TRBJ1-1; 9 bases are shared with TRBD1. The ends lost 8 bases at V and 4 bases at J; junction bases unmatched: 8. The CDR3 consists of 14 residues. Germline V gene data show CDR1 as MNHNY and CDR2 as SVGAGI (reference sequence). CDR3 protein: CASRDRARGTEAFF. CDR3 DNA: TGTGCCAGCCGGGACAGGGCCCGGGGCACTGAAGCTTTCTTT.

The chain recombines TRBV11-2 with TRBJ2-7; 11 bases are a match to TRBD2. Germline values: CDR1 SGHAT, CDR2 FQNNGV. This CDR3 comprises 16 residues. Trimming took 5 bases from V and 5 from J; bases not matched to a gene: 11. The CDR3 coding sequence is TGTGCCAGCAGCCCCTTTGTACTAGCGGGAGTGGACGAGCAGTACTTC. Its protein is CASSPFVLAGVDEQYF.

The rearrangement joins TRBV5-1 to TRBJ2-5; D uncertain. In germline, CDR1 is SGHRS, CDR2 YFSETQ. The CDR3 consists of 14 residues. V dropped 1 base and J dropped 2 bases, with 9 bases sitting between them. The CDR3 region has the DNA TGCGCCAGCAGCTTGCGATTGGAGCAAGAGACCCAGTACTTC. The encoded protein is CASSLRLEQETQYF. Drawing the rest from reference TRBV5-1 and TRBJ2-5, the complete variable domain is KAGVTQTPRYLIKTRGQQVTLSCSPISGHRSVSWYQQTPGQGLQFLFEYFSETQRNKGNFPGRFSGRQFSNSRSEMNVSTLELGDSALYLCASSLRLEQETQYFGPGTRLLVL.

This clone has just one count. The V and J genes are TRBV21-1 and TRBJ2-1; no check of the table's D call, TRBD1, against the DNA was made. TRBV21-1 is a pseudogene. The CDR3 spans 16 residues. The CDR3 loop reads CASSKVPGTVYNEQFF. CDR3 nucleotides: TGTGCCAGCAGCAAAGTTCCGGGGACAGTTTACAATGAGCAGTTCTTC.

The chain recombines TRBV18 with TRBJ2-7; 8 bases map to TRBD1. This CDR3 has 14 amino acids. CDR1 KGHSH and CDR2 LQKENI come from the germline V gene. Losses at the gene ends were 3 bases for V and 3 bases for J; bases not matched to a gene: 4. This chain's CDR3 is CASSPQGADYEQYF. The CDR3 DNA is TGTGCCAGCTCACCCCAGGGGGCGGACTACGAGCAGTACTTC.

This clone has a count of ten or more. Other DNA sequences in the sample encode the same CDR3. The chain links TRBV30 to TRBJ2-3; tentatively, D is TRBD2 (6 bases). The CDR3 has 12 residues. Trimming shortened V by 0 bases and J by 8 bases, and 9 bases separated the two germline ends. Per germline, CDR1 GTSNPN and CDR2 SVGIG (reference sequence). This CDR3 reads CAWSVWRGTQYF. Written as DNA, the CDR3 is TGTGCCTGGAGTGTATGGCGGGGTACGCAGTATTTT.

The chain is built from TRBV6-1 and TRBJ1-1; D is ambiguous. V was pared by 0 bases and J by 5 bases, with 10 bases between. The CDR3 totals 14 residues. Per germline, CDR1 MNHNS and CDR2 SASEGT. As DNA, the CDR3 is TGTGCCAGCAGTGAAGCGGCGCGGGTGACTGAAGCTTTCTTT. Encoded protein: CASSEAARVTEAFF.

J is TRBJ1-2 and V is TRBV19, with D perhaps matching TRBD1 (5 bases). The CDR3 is made up of 15 amino acids. Germline CDR1 and CDR2: LNHDA and SQIVND (reference sequence). Trimming cost V 5 bases and J 0 bases, with 13 bases left between them. The DNA for the CDR3 is TGTGCCAGTAGTGTAAGACAGAGATCTAACTATGGCTACACCTTC. It yields the protein CASSVRQRSNYGYTF. Looking up the rest from reference TRBV19 and TRBJ1-2 gives the full variable domain: DGGITQSPKYLFRKEGQNVTLSCEQNLNHDAMYWYRQDPGQGLRLIYYSQIVNDFQKGDIAEGYSVSREKKESFPLTVTSAQKNPTAFYLCASSVRQRSNYGYTFGSGTRLTVV.

This clone has at least ten counts. The chain couples TRBV7-3 to TRBJ2-7; 7 bases are shared with TRBD2. Losses at the gene ends were 2 bases for V and 2 bases for J; bases not matched to a gene: 6. The germline V gene encodes CDR1 SGHTA and CDR2 FQGTGA. The length of the CDR3 is 15 residues. As DNA, the CDR3 is TGTGCCAGCAGCTTATCGGGCGGGAGCCCCTACGAGCAGTACTTC. Protein product: CASSLSGGSPYEQYF. The whole variable domain, filled in from reference TRBV7-3 and TRBJ2-7, reads GAGVSQTPSNKVTEKGKYVELRCDPISGHTALYWYRQSLGQGPEFLIYFQGTGAADDSGLPNDRFFAVRPEGSVSTLKIQRTERGDSAVYLCASSLSGGSPYEQYFGPGTRLTVT.

J is TRBJ2-6 and V is TRBV10-3; D is uncertain. The CDR3 runs 15 residues. Germline V CDR1 and CDR2: ENHRY, SYGVKD. With 6 bases removed from V and 5 bases from J, the gap between germline ends came to 14 bases. The CDR3 DNA reads TGTGCCATCAGCCCCCAGGATGAAAGGGCCAACGTCCTGACTTTC. Translation: CAISPQDERANVLTF.

The chain uses TRBV6-5 and TRBJ2-2; D is perhaps TRBD2 (5 bases). CDR1 is MNHEY, CDR2 SVGAGI, per germline. The V and J ends lost 5 bases and 4 bases respectively, with 11 bases between them. The CDR3 has 14 amino acids. Written as DNA, the CDR3 is TGTGCCAGCAGTCTCCGGGATACCACCGGGGAGCTGTTTTTT. It is translated as CASSLRDTTGELFF.

In nucleotides, the CDR3 is TGTGCCAGCAGCTTAGGGGGGGTACACGAGCAGTACTTC. It specifies CASSLGGVHEQYF. The V gene is TRBV7-9, the J gene TRBJ2-7; weak D call: TRBD2 (6 bases). The CDR3 covers 13 residues. The germline gives CDR1 SEHNR, CDR2 FQNEAQ (reference sequence). Trimming removed 1 base at V and 5 bases at J, with 9 bases between.

The gene calls are TRBV19 and TRBJ2-7; 10 bases map to TRBD1. TRBJ2-5 matches the DNA end more closely, so the J call is doubtful. The CDR3 contains 16 residues. Germline CDR1 is LNHDA and CDR2 is SQIVND (reference sequence). The CDR3 coding sequence is TGTGCCAGTAGTATGGGATCCGGGACAGGGGCAGAGACCCAGTACTTC. This encodes CASSMGSGTGAETQYF.

The rearrangement links TRBV10-3 to TRBJ1-2, with D possibly TRBD1 on 5 matching bases. V was pared by 4 bases and J by 0 bases, with 9 bases between. CDR1 and CDR2 (germline): ENHRY, SYGVKD. The CDR3 totals 14 residues. CDR3 nucleotide sequence: TGTGCCATCAGTGCCAGGGAGACTAACTATGGCTACACCTTC. As protein: CAISARETNYGYTF.

With respect to this clone: With a far larger clone one base away, a read error is the likely cause. The same CDR3 can be traced to other DNA sequences in this sample. V usage is TRBV4-2 and J usage is TRBJ2-7, with TRBD2 identical over 10 bases. The CDR3 length is 15 residues. Germline V gives CDR1 LGHNA, CDR2 YNFKEQ. CDR3 sequence: CASSQVSSGSYEQYF. The CDR3 bases are TGTGCCAGTAGCCAAGTGTCTAGCGGGAGCTACGAGCAGTACTTC.

This chain uses TRBV19 with TRBJ2-7; 9 bases align to TRBD1. Germline loops: CDR1 LNHDA, CDR2 SQIVND (reference sequence). The V and J ends lost 5 bases and 1 base, in that order; junction bases with no gene match: 6. This CDR3 has 15 amino acids. CDR3 residues: CASSPGTGRSYEQYF. CDR3 nucleotide sequence: TGTGCCAGTAGTCCGGGGACAGGGCGATCCTACGAGCAGTACTTC.

As regards this clone: This clone may be a read error of a much larger clone one base away. Here the CDR3 DNA reads TGTGCCAGCAGCGTAGGTGGGGACCCCTACGGGCAGTACTTC. Translation: CASSVGGDPYGQYF. V usage is TRBV9 and J usage is TRBJ2-5; D may correspond to TRBD1 or TRBD2 (5 bases each). V was shortened by 0 bases and J by 11 bases, with 17 bases between the two germline ends. This CDR3 comprises 14 residues. Germline lookup yields CDR1 SGDLS and CDR2 YYNGEE.

This clone has only a few counts. The CDR3 nucleotides read TGTGCCAGCAGTCAGTCCGGGACAGGCAGGTTAGGCACTGAAGCTTTCTTT. It translates to CASSQSGTGRLGTEAFF. J is TRBJ1-1 and V is TRBV28; 8 bases are shared with TRBD1. Germline trimming cut 5 bases from V and 4 bases from J; bases unmatched to any gene: 15. Germline CDR1 and CDR2: MDHEN and SYDVKM. The CDR3 is 17 residues long. Variable domain in full (rest from reference TRBV28 and TRBJ1-1): DVKVTQSSRYLVKRTGEKVFLECVQDMDHENMFWYRQDPGLGLRLIYFSYDVKMKEKGDIPEGYSVSREKKERFSLILESASTNQTSMYLCASSQSGTGRLGTEAFFGQGTRLTVV.

V usage is TRBV27 and J usage is TRBJ2-7; TRBD1 agrees at 9 bases. Germline CDR1 MNHEY, CDR2 SMNVEV (reference sequence). V lost 5 bases, J lost 1 base, and 6 bases stayed unmatched. The CDR3 has 15 residues. The CDR3 reads CASSRGQGLSYEQYF. CDR3 coding DNA: TGTGCCAGCAGTCGGGGACAGGGCCTGTCCTACGAGCAGTACTTC.

The rearrangement links TRBV4-2 to TRBJ2-7, with D perhaps matching TRBD2 (6 bases). This CDR3 is 16 amino acids long. V was clipped by 2 bases and J by 0 bases, with 14 bases between them. Germline-derived CDR1 and CDR2 are LGHNA and YNFKEQ. The chain's CDR3 is CASSQSIAVSSYEQYF. CDR3 in DNA: TGTGCCAGCAGCCAATCGATAGCGGTCAGCTCCTACGAGCAGTACTTC.

The chain combines TRBV28 with TRBJ2-3; TRBD2 matches 7 bases. Germline values: CDR1 MDHEN, CDR2 SYDVKM. This CDR3 has 14 amino acids. With V trimmed by 8 bases and J by 2 bases, 7 bases remained unmatched. The CDR3 protein is CASVLAGDTDTQYF. CDR3 nucleotides: TGTGCCAGCGTCCTGGCGGGGGACACAGATACGCAGTATTTT.

Points on this clone: With a far larger clone one base away, a read error is the likely cause. The chain carries TRBV5-1 and TRBJ2-2, with 7 bases aligning to TRBD2. The germline CDR1 and CDR2 sequences are SGHRS and YFSETQ. This CDR3 is built from 13 residues. DNA for the CDR3: TGCGCCAGCAGCCCAACGAGGGGAGGGGAGCTGCTTTTT. Translated: CASSPTRGGELLF. Combining the CDR3 with reference TRBV5-1 and TRBJ2-2 gives the whole variable domain KAGVTQTPRYLIKTRGQQVTLSCSPISGHRSVSWYQQTPGQGLQFLFEYFSETQRNKGNFPGRFSGRQFSNSRSEMNVSTLELGDSALYLCASSPTRGGELLFGEGSRLTVL.

CDR3 bases: TGTGCCAGCAGGACCCGACAGGGCCCTAATGAAAAACTGTTTTTT. Amino acids: CASRTRQGPNEKLFF. J is TRBJ1-4 and V is TRBV6-1; TRBD1 aligns across 7 bases. In germline, CDR1 is MNHNS, CDR2 SASEGT. CDR3 length: 15 amino acids. J was trimmed by 3 bases and V by 6 bases; bases with no gene match: 7.

About this clone itself: This may come from a read error, since a much larger clone is one base off. The chain combines TRBV11-2 with TRBJ1-2; no firm D call. The CDR3 spans 13 residues. V lost 1 base and J 2 bases, leaving 5 bases between the germline ends. Germline V gene data show CDR1 as SGHAT and CDR2 as FQNNGV. The CDR3 DNA follows: TGTGCCAGCAGCTTAGGGGCCAACTATGGCTACACCTTC. Protein product: CASSLGANYGYTF.

The genes are TRBV2 and TRBJ2-2; D not resolved. V was pared by 7 bases and J by 9 bases, with 15 bases between. This CDR3 region has 13 residues. CDR1 SNHLY and CDR2 FYNNEI come from the germline V gene. CDR3 DNA sequence: TGTGCCAGCACCAGGCTCCCCGCTAGGGAGCTGTTTTTT. Translating gives CASTRLPARELFF.